This entry lists 31 T cell receptor beta chains sequenced from one sample in a study of beta chain features in type 1 diabetes. Reverse transcribing all isolated RNA meant expressed TCRB transcripts were sequenced. The method was immunoSEQ multiplex PCR; TCRdb's version includes in-frame clones alone and lacks a portion of them. The table has some 360,000 clones, about 19% seen once. The sample comprised naive CD4+ T cells from blood. The receptors stem from a woman aged 18-35 years in good health.

The V call is TRBV10-3, the J call TRBJ2-7; possibly TRBD2 for D (5 bases). With 3 bases removed from V and 3 bases from J, the gap between germline ends came to 9 bases. The CDR3 extends over 13 amino acids. CDR1 and CDR2 from the germline V gene are ENHRY and SYGVKD. The DNA of the CDR3 is TGTGCCATCAGTGATGGGGAGAGCTACGAGCAGTACTTC. Amino acids: CAISDGESYEQYF.

About this clone itself: Other nucleotide sequences in the sample specify the same CDR3. The chain links TRBV15 to TRBJ1-2; possible D gene TRBD1, 6 bases. This CDR3 is 15 amino acids long. Germline lookup yields CDR1 LNHNV and CDR2 YYDKDF (reference sequence). The V end lost 0 bases, the J end lost 2 bases, and 10 bases lay between the germline ends. CDR3 in DNA: TGTGCCACCAGCAGAGATCGGGGGGGCAACTATGGCTACACCTTC. Residues: CATSRDRGGNYGYTF.

This clone was seen only a few times. J is TRBJ1-2 and V is TRBV19; no definite D call. The CDR3 runs 9 residues. CDR1 and CDR2 (germline): LNHDA, SQIVND (reference sequence). The germline V and J ends were trimmed by 7 bases and 6 bases, with 3 bases remaining between them. CDR3: CASKHGYTF. DNA for the CDR3: TGTGCCAGTAAGCATGGCTACACCTTC.

This clone was counted between two and nine times. V gene TRBV2 combines with J gene TRBJ2-3; TRBD2 agrees at 9 bases. The CDR3 consists of 14 residues. V lost 8 bases to trimming and J lost 2 bases; unmatched junction nucleotides: 5. In germline, CDR1 is SNHLY, CDR2 FYNNEI. The CDR3 DNA reads TGTGCCAGCCGACTAGCGGATACCACAGATACGCAGTATTTT. As protein: CASRLADTTDTQYF.

This clone turned up a few times. The chain uses TRBV7-9 and TRBJ1-2; unclear D gene. Germline loops: CDR1 SEHNR, CDR2 FQNEAQ (reference sequence). V dropped 3 bases and J dropped 2 bases, with 10 bases sitting between them. The CDR3 consists of 14 residues. CDR3 DNA sequence: TGTGCCAGCAGCTTGAACACGTTGAACTATGGCTACACCTTC. Protein sequence: CASSLNTLNYGYTF.

In its sample, this clone was seen a few times. The rearrangement uses TRBV5-4 and TRBJ2-3; 10 nucleotides match TRBD2. CDR1 is SGHNT, CDR2 YYREEE, per germline (reference sequence). The V gene end was trimmed by 1 base and the J gene end by 1 base; junction bases not matched to a gene: 0. The CDR3 length is 15 residues. DNA for the CDR3: TGTGCCAGCAGCTTGACTAGCGGGGGCACAGATACGCAGTATTTT. This gives the protein CASSLTSGGTDTQYF. The full variable domain, rest sourced from reference TRBV5-4 and TRBJ2-3, is ETGVTQSPTHLIKTRGQQVTLRCSSQSGHNTVSWYQQALGQGPQFIFQYYREEENGRGNFPPRFSGLQFPNYSSELNVNALELDDSALYLCASSLTSGGTDTQYFGPGTRLTVL.

The chain employs TRBV9 and TRBJ2-1; 7 nucleotides match TRBD2. The CDR3 totals 16 residues. Trimming removed 0 bases from V and 8 bases from J; junction bases left unmatched: 11. Germline V gives CDR1 SGDLS, CDR2 YYNGEE. CDR3 sequence reads: CASSVGTSGISDEQFF. Here the CDR3 DNA reads TGTGCCAGCAGCGTAGGGACCAGCGGGATTAGTGATGAGCAGTTCTTC.

This clone came up a few times. J is TRBJ2-3 and V is TRBV15, with TRBD1 matching over 9 bases. Trimming cost V 5 bases and J 2 bases; bases outside gene matches: 17. The CDR3 is 19 residues long. From germline, CDR1 is LNHNV and CDR2 YYDKDF (reference sequence). The CDR3 here is CATSGWAAGTGSFTDTQYF. The CDR3 DNA is TGTGCCACCAGCGGTTGGGCCGCCGGGACAGGGAGCTTCACAGATACGCAGTATTTT. Using reference TRBV15 and TRBJ2-3 for the parts outside the CDR3, the full variable domain is DAMVIQNPRYQVTQFGKPVTLSCSQTLNHNVMYWYQQKSSQAPKLLFHYYDKDFNNEADTPDNFQSRRPNTSFCFLDIRSPGLGDTAMYLCATSGWAAGTGSFTDTQYFGPGTRLTVL.

This clone was seen a handful of times. The CDR3 region is CASSLGGASLRQTQYF. The CDR3 DNA reads TGTGCCAGCAGCTTGGGGGGGGCCTCACTTCGACAGACCCAGTACTTC. The gene calls are TRBV11-3 and TRBJ2-5; TRBD2 is a possible D gene (7 bases). CDR1 and CDR2 from the germline V gene are SGHNT and YENEEA. This CDR3 has 16 residues. V was shortened by 3 bases and J by 6 bases, with 20 bases between the two germline ends. Combining the CDR3 with reference TRBV11-3 and TRBJ2-5 gives the whole variable domain EAGVVQSPRYKIIEKKQPVAFWCNPISGHNTLYWYLQNLGQGPELLIRYENEEAVDDSQLPKDRFSAERLKGVDSTLKIQPAELGDSAVYLCASSLGGASLRQTQYFGPGTRLLVL.

This clone was detected a few times. The rearrangement uses TRBV15 and TRBJ1-5; 7 positions match TRBD1. Germline V CDR1 and CDR2: LNHNV, YYDKDF (reference sequence). V lost 0 bases and J lost 3; bases outside the gene matches: 11. CDR3 length equals 18 residues. The CDR3 sequence is CATSRDLGSGQFNQPQHF. As DNA, the CDR3 is TGTGCCACCAGCAGAGATTTAGGTTCGGGACAGTTCAATCAGCCCCAGCATTTT.

The chain is built from TRBV7-3 and TRBJ2-2, with TRBD1 matching over 7 bases. The CDR3 contains 14 residues. V lost 4 bases to trimming and J lost 7 bases; unmatched junction nucleotides: 6. Germline V gene sequence: CDR1 SGHTA, CDR2 FQGTGA. CDR3 sequence reads: CASSSGQAGGELFF. CDR3 DNA: TGTGCCAGCAGCTCCGGACAGGCCGGCGGGGAGCTGTTTTTT. Variable domain in full (rest from reference TRBV7-3 and TRBJ2-2): GAGVSQTPSNKVTEKGKYVELRCDPISGHTALYWYRQSLGQGPEFLIYFQGTGAADDSGLPNDRFFAVRPEGSVSTLKIQRTERGDSAVYLCASSSGQAGGELFFGEGSRLTVL.

This clone was observed a few times. This chain uses TRBV30 with TRBJ1-2, with D unclear. Trimming removed 5 bases at V and 3 bases at J, with 13 bases between. CDR3 length: 13 residues. Germline V lookup: CDR1 GTSNPN, CDR2 SVGIG (reference sequence). The DNA for the CDR3 is TGTGCCTGGTCGCCTCTTTCAGACTATGGCTACACCTTC. The encoded protein is CAWSPLSDYGYTF.

This clone has a handful of counts. The chain uses TRBV2 and TRBJ2-3; tentative D call: TRBD1 (6 bases). V lost 7 bases to trimming and J lost 2 bases, with 10 bases between them. This CDR3 is 13 amino acids long. Germline CDR1 SNHLY, CDR2 FYNNEI. CDR3 bases: TGTGCCAGCATGGGGGCGGCCACAGATACGCAGTATTTT. It is translated as CASMGAATDTQYF.

V usage is TRBV7-2 and J usage is TRBJ2-7, with 14 nucleotides matching TRBD2. The CDR3 runs 15 residues. V lost 4 bases to trimming and J lost 2 bases; unmatched junction nucleotides: 1. Germline V gives CDR1 SGHTA, CDR2 FQGNSA. The CDR3: CASSSGLAGAYEQYF. The CDR3 DNA reads TGTGCCAGCAGCTCGGGACTAGCGGGGGCCTACGAGCAGTACTTC.

V is TRBV4-3 and J is TRBJ2-7, with 10 bases aligning to TRBD2. V lost 0 bases, J lost 3 bases, and 5 bases stayed unmatched. The CDR3 covers 16 residues. CDR1 LGHNA and CDR2 YSLEER come from the germline V gene. This CDR3 reads CASSQDSLAGDYEQYF. CDR3 bases: TGCGCCAGCAGCCAAGATTCGCTAGCGGGGGACTACGAGCAGTACTTC.

This chain uses TRBV13 with TRBJ2-2; weak D call: TRBD2 (5 bases). The length of the CDR3 is 14 residues. In germline, CDR1 is PRHDT, CDR2 FYEKMQ (reference sequence). V lost 3 bases and J 7 bases, leaving 12 bases between the germline ends. The CDR3 is CASSFSTEGGELFF. CDR3 nucleotide sequence: TGTGCCAGCAGCTTCTCGACCGAGGGCGGGGAGCTGTTTTTT.

This clone was observed a handful of times. The chain links TRBV7-9 to TRBJ1-2; D is ambiguous. CDR3 length equals 13 residues. V lost 7 bases to trimming and J lost 6 bases, with 15 bases between them. Looked up from germline, CDR1 is SEHNR and CDR2 is FQNEAQ (reference sequence). CDR3 in amino acids: CASTRQEGDGYTF. DNA for the CDR3: TGTGCCAGCACCAGACAAGAGGGAGATGGCTACACCTTC. Full variable domain (outside the CDR3, taken from reference TRBV7-9 and TRBJ1-2): DTGVSQNPRHKITKRGQNVTFRCDPISEHNRLYWYRQTLGQGPEFLTYFQNEAQLEKSRLLSDRFSAERPKGSFSTLEIQRTEQGDSAMYLCASTRQEGDGYTFGSGTRLTVV.

The chain links TRBV7-2 to TRBJ2-1, with 14 bases aligning to TRBD2. The CDR3 has 19 residues. Germline-derived CDR1 and CDR2 are SGHTA and FQGNSA. J lost 3 bases, V lost 6 bases, and 13 bases had no gene match. CDR3 bases: TGTGCCAGCAGTCGTCCCCCGGGACTAGCGGGAGCAATCTACAATGAGCAGTTCTTC. As protein: CASSRPPGLAGAIYNEQFF.

This rearrangement joins TRBV25-1 to TRBJ2-1, with 11 bases lining up with TRBD2. CDR1 and CDR2 (germline): MGHDK, SYGVNS. This CDR3 region has 16 residues. V lost 6 bases, J lost 4 bases, and 8 bases stayed unmatched. CDR3 in DNA: TGTGCCAGCAGGGCCGGTGGGACTAGCGGATACAATGAGCAGTTCTTC. Translating gives CASRAGGTSGYNEQFF.

This clone was observed a few times. The chain joins TRBV5-1 to TRBJ2-1; possibly TRBD1 for D (5 bases). The CDR3 runs 14 residues. Looked up from germline, CDR1 is SGHRS and CDR2 is YFSETQ. Trimming pared 1 base from V and 10 bases from J, leaving 15 bases between. The CDR3 DNA sequence: TGCGCCAGCAGCTTGTATCTGGACAAAGGAGAGCAGTTCTTC. As protein: CASSLYLDKGEQFF.

This clone was detected only a few times. V gene TRBV30 combines with J gene TRBJ1-2; a possible D gene is TRBD1 (5 bases). V lost 3 bases to trimming and J lost 4 bases, with 18 bases between them. Germline CDR1 reads GTSNPN; CDR2 reads SVGIG (reference sequence). The CDR3 length is 15 residues. CDR3 coding DNA: TGTGCCTGGAGGGAGAGACTCATTAGGGGCTATGGCTACACCTTC. Protein product: CAWRERLIRGYGYTF. Variable domain in full (rest from reference TRBV30 and TRBJ1-2): SQTIHQWPATLVQPVGSPLSLECTVEGTSNPNLYWYRQAAGRGLQLLFYSVGIGQISSEVPQNLSASRPQDRQFILSSKKLLLSDSGFYLCAWRERLIRGYGYTFGSGTRLTVV.

The gene calls are TRBV27 and TRBJ2-1; 9 bases line up with TRBD1. V dropped 5 bases and J dropped 8; count of bases not matched to a gene: 10. The CDR3 is 15 residues long. Per the germline V gene, CDR1 is MNHEY and CDR2 is SMNVEV (reference sequence). The CDR3 DNA is TGTGCCAGCAGTAACTCCCTCACAGGGGGCCATGAGCAGTTCTTC. It is translated as CASSNSLTGGHEQFF.

The J gene is TRBJ2-7, the V gene TRBV25-1; 7 bases fit TRBD2. Germline V gene sequence: CDR1 MGHDK, CDR2 SYGVNS. This CDR3 is 15 amino acids long. The trim removed 2 bases at V and 6 bases at J, leaving 10 bases unmatched. Written as DNA, the CDR3 is TGTGCCAGCAGTGAACTGACTAGCACCCTCGGCGAGCAGTACTTC. This encodes CASSELTSTLGEQYF.

The CDR3 loop reads CASSAPGTGVIYGYTF. In DNA, the CDR3 is TGTGCCAGCAGCGCGCCCGGGACAGGGGTAATCTATGGCTACACCTTC. This sequence joins TRBV5-4 and TRBJ1-2; 10 positions agree with TRBD1. The CDR3 is made up of 16 amino acids. Unmatched junction bases numbered 10, after V lost 4 bases and J lost 4 bases. Germline values: CDR1 SGHNT, CDR2 YYREEE (reference sequence).

This sequence joins TRBV4-1 and TRBJ2-7, with TRBD2 matching over 7 bases. The ends lost 6 bases at V and 2 bases at J; junction bases unmatched: 10. The V gene's germline CDR1 is MGHRA and CDR2 YSYEKL. This CDR3 is 15 amino acids long. This chain's CDR3 is CASRPREEVTYEQYF. The CDR3 DNA is TGCGCCAGCAGACCTCGGGAGGAGGTAACCTACGAGCAGTACTTC.

The V gene is TRBV4-1, the J gene TRBJ2-7; TRBD2 agrees at 7 bases. V shed 1 base, J shed 9 bases, and the junction held 12 bases outside the gene matches. The CDR3 is 15 residues long. Germline assignment: CDR1 MGHRA and CDR2 YSYEKL. The CDR3 spells CASSQVGTNNRGQYF. The CDR3 DNA follows: TGCGCCAGCAGCCAAGTCGGGACTAATAATCGGGGGCAGTACTTC.

This clone was found once. This chain joins TRBV18 and TRBJ2-7, with 7 nucleotides matching TRBD1. Trimming at V came to 3 bases and at J to 4 bases, leaving 3 bases not matched to a gene. This CDR3 is 13 amino acids long. CDR1 and CDR2 (germline): KGHSH, LQKENI. CDR3 DNA sequence: TGTGCCAGCTCACCGGACAGGCTTTACGAGCAGTACTTC. Its translation: CASSPDRLYEQYF.

The chain carries TRBV6-5 and TRBJ2-7, with TRBD2 matching over 11 bases. V dropped 7 bases and J dropped 3; count of bases not matched to a gene: 8. The germline V gene has CDR1 MNHEY and CDR2 SVGAGI. The CDR3 spans 15 residues. CDR3 DNA: TGTGCCAGCACCTACGCGGGGACTAGCGGCTACGAGCAGTACTTC. Its protein is CASTYAGTSGYEQYF.

This clone was seen a handful of times. V is TRBV2 and J is TRBJ2-3; TRBD1 is a possible D gene (6 bases). The germline V and J ends were trimmed by 2 bases and 3 bases, with 9 bases remaining between them. The CDR3 length is 14 residues. Looked up from germline, CDR1 is SNHLY and CDR2 is FYNNEI. The CDR3 DNA reads as TGTGCCAGCAGTGAAACAGGGCCAACAGATACGCAGTATTTT. Translated: CASSETGPTDTQYF.

This clone came up a few times. The chain carries TRBV7-2 and TRBJ2-7; a possible D gene is TRBD1 (5 bases). The V and J ends lost 5 bases and 2 bases respectively, with 10 bases between them. Germline values: CDR1 SGHTA, CDR2 FQGNSA. This CDR3 spans 13 amino acids. CDR3 nucleotide sequence: TGTGCCAGCAGCCCAGGGTATCCCTACGAGCAGTACTTC. Its protein product is CASSPGYPYEQYF.

This clone was counted a few times. The chain is built from TRBV2 and TRBJ2-5, with 7 bases lining up with TRBD1. CDR1 and CDR2 from the germline V gene are SNHLY and FYNNEI. V lost 6 bases to trimming and J lost 1 base; unmatched junction nucleotides: 5. The CDR3 has 14 amino acids. This chain's CDR3 is CASRVQGSQETQYF. The CDR3 coding sequence is TGTGCCAGCAGAGTACAGGGGTCCCAAGAGACCCAGTACTTC.